This T cell receptor (beta chain) was captured by sequencing in a study of cytomegalovirus exposure and HLA in healthy donors. Overall study: Among the approximately 400 donors who were genotyped, about 84% fell in the genetic ancestry cluster that is associated with self-reported Caucasian donors.

The CDR3 has 16 residues. Deletions cut 0 bases from V and 8 bases from J, with 17 bases between. Per the germline V gene, CDR1 is WNHNN and CDR2 is SYGVQD (reference sequence). The PCR made use of 60 Vbeta and 13 Jbeta primers. Generated by immunoSEQ multiplex PCR, the TCRdb table keeps only in-frame clones and is missing some. The sample lists hundreds of thousands of clones; roughly 70% were seen once. General study points: The study put 150 to 200 TCR beta chains on its list as cytomegalovirus-associated.

This clone was seen a single time. The target antigen is unknown. The source of this sequence is a female donor in good health and CMV-seronegative. Specimen: PBMCs. The chain has TRBV10-1 and TRBJ2-1; possible D gene TRBD2, 5 bases. The DNA of the CDR3 is TGCGCCAGCAGTGAGTCGGGCCTAGCAGACGGCGATGAGCAGTTCTTC. Its protein is CASSESGLADGDEQFF.